Presented here are 17 T cell receptor beta chains from one specimen sequenced in a study of shared clonotypes between healthy human individuals. Naivety among CD8 cells was defined by CD45RO negativity and positive CCR7 selection, thereby excluding terminally differentiated effector memory CD45RA+ cells. Measured with immunoSEQ multiplex PCR; TCRdb has only the in-frame clones, and not every one. In the table there are 650,000 to 800,000 clones, about 91% of which are singletons. The sequencing sample was made of naive CD8+ T cells sorted from blood. These receptors all stem from a man aged 30 to 45 in good health.

As for this clone: In the same sample, other DNA sequences code for this CDR3. V and J are TRBV10-2 and TRBJ2-7, with D perhaps matching TRBD2 (6 bases). This CDR3 region has 13 residues. Deletions cut 6 bases from V and 0 bases from J, with 9 bases between. Germline V gene lookup returns CDR1 WSHSY and CDR2 SAAADI. The CDR3 is CASRGGASYEQYF. The CDR3 region has the DNA TGCGCCAGCAGGGGCGGGGCCTCCTACGAGCAGTACTTC.

This chain joins TRBV25-1 and TRBJ1-1; D unresolved. V lost 6 bases and J lost 5, with 7 bases in between. Germline CDR1 is MGHDK and CDR2 is SYGVNS. The CDR3 consists of 11 residues. The CDR3 reads CASSWLTEAFF. In DNA form, the CDR3 reads TGTGCCAGCAGCTGGCTGACTGAAGCTTTCTTT.

This chain links TRBV6-1 with TRBJ1-1; tentatively, D is TRBD1 (5 bases). CDR1 and CDR2 (germline): MNHNS, SASEGT. V was shortened by 4 bases and J by 5 bases, with 8 bases between the two germline ends. There are 12 residues in the CDR3. The CDR3 DNA follows: TGTGCCAGCAGTGTTCAGGGAACTGAAGCTTTCTTT. This codes for CASSVQGTEAFF.

This chain links TRBV6-6 with TRBJ1-4; 9 bases are shared with TRBD1. This CDR3 is 13 amino acids long. J gave up 8 bases and V 6 bases, and 4 bases lay outside the gene matches. Germline CDR1 and CDR2: MNHNY and SVGAGI (reference sequence). The CDR3 DNA reads TGTGCCAGCAGGTGGACAGGGGACGAAAAACTGTTTTTT. Translating it yields CASRWTGDEKLFF.

The V and J genes are TRBV19 and TRBJ2-7; possibly TRBD2 for D (5 bases). Trimming pared 3 bases from V and 2 bases from J, leaving 17 bases between. The length of the CDR3 is 16 residues. Germline assignment: CDR1 LNHDA and CDR2 SQIVND (reference sequence). The CDR3 is CASSIRGAGAAYEQYF. CDR3 bases: TGTGCCAGTAGTATTCGGGGTGCGGGTGCTGCCTACGAGCAGTACTTC. The whole variable domain, remainder taken from reference TRBV19 and TRBJ2-7, is DGGITQSPKYLFRKEGQNVTLSCEQNLNHDAMYWYRQDPGQGLRLIYYSQIVNDFQKGDIAEGYSVSREKKESFPLTVTSAQKNPTAFYLCASSIRGAGAAYEQYFGPGTRLTVT.

This chain joins TRBV27 and TRBJ2-1; the D gene could be TRBD1 or TRBD2 (6 bases each). This CDR3 has 13 amino acids. Germline V gene lookup returns CDR1 MNHEY and CDR2 SMNVEV (reference sequence). Trimming pared 5 bases from V and 9 bases from J, leaving 14 bases between. Written as DNA, the CDR3 is TGTGCCAGCAGTGGAGGGACACCTCCTGAGCAGTTCTTC. It codes for CASSGGTPPEQFF.

A single count supports this clone. The rearrangement links TRBV11-2 to TRBJ2-2; TRBD2 aligns across 7 bases. V trimming: 10 bases; J trimming: 2 bases; junction bases outside the gene matches: 7. This CDR3 comprises 14 residues. Germline V CDR1 and CDR2: SGHAT, FQNNGV. In nucleotides, the CDR3 is TGTGCCATTGGGGCTAGCGGAAACACCGGGGAGCTGTTTTTT. This sequence encodes CAIGASGNTGELFF.

V usage is TRBV25-1 and J usage is TRBJ2-1; maybe TRBD2 (5 bases). The CDR3 loop spans 15 amino acids. The germline V and J ends were trimmed by 3 bases and 8 bases, with 17 bases remaining between them. Germline-derived CDR1 and CDR2 are MGHDK and SYGVNS. The CDR3 coding sequence is TGTGCCAGCAGTGACCGTTCGGCGGAGAGGGATGAGCAGTTCTTC. This translates into CASSDRSAERDEQFF.

The count of this clone is one. The CDR3 nucleotides are TGTGCCAGCAGCTTCCGGGACAGCGCATACAATGAGCAGTTCTTC. Protein sequence: CASSFRDSAYNEQFF. The J gene is TRBJ2-1, the V gene TRBV7-9; 7 nucleotides agree with TRBD1. The trim removed 3 bases at V and 4 bases at J, leaving 6 bases unmatched. This CDR3 is 15 amino acids long. Germline V gene data show CDR1 as SEHNR and CDR2 as FQNEAQ (reference sequence).

The chain links TRBV6-1 to TRBJ2-1, with 10 bases fitting TRBD2. The V and J ends lost 2 bases and 5 bases, in that order; junction bases with no gene match: 6. CDR1 is MNHNS and CDR2 is SASEGT in the germline V gene. The CDR3 is 16 residues long. The CDR3 sequence: CASSERVGLADNEQFF. The DNA for the CDR3 is TGTGCCAGCAGTGAACGAGTCGGACTAGCGGACAATGAGCAGTTCTTC.

The chain is built from TRBV27 and TRBJ2-7, with 8 bases that match TRBD1. V shed 2 bases, J shed 6 bases, and the junction held 9 bases outside the gene matches. Germline V gene lookup returns CDR1 MNHEY and CDR2 SMNVEV (reference sequence). CDR3 size: 15 residues. For the CDR3, the DNA is TGTGCCAGCAGTTTAACGAGGACAGGGCACGGCGAGCAGTACTTC. Residues: CASSLTRTGHGEQYF.

The chain uses TRBV29-1 and TRBJ2-1; D not resolved. This CDR3 spans 15 amino acids. V was clipped by 3 bases and J by 1 base, with 13 bases between them. Germline V gene data show CDR1 as SQVTM and CDR2 as ANQGSEA. CDR3 nucleotides: TGCAGCGTTGATGTGAGTCCGGGTTCCTACAATGAGCAGTTCTTC. This codes for CSVDVSPGSYNEQFF.

The chain combines TRBV19 with TRBJ1-1, with D unclear. From germline, CDR1 is LNHDA and CDR2 SQIVND (reference sequence). Deletions cut 2 bases from V and 0 bases from J, with 7 bases between. This CDR3 is 14 amino acids long. The DNA for the CDR3 is TGTGCCAGTAGTATAACAGAAATGAACACTGAAGCTTTCTTT. Its protein is CASSITEMNTEAFF.

The chain carries TRBV6-5 and TRBJ1-2, with D possibly matching TRBD1 (5 bases). The CDR3 extends over 14 amino acids. V was trimmed by 5 bases and J by 6 bases, leaving 16 bases between them. Germline lookup yields CDR1 MNHEY and CDR2 SVGAGI. The CDR3 DNA follows: TGTGCCAGCAGTAAGAAAGGGGCAGGGCATGGCTACACCTTC. Encoded protein: CASSKKGAGHGYTF.

This clone was seen a single time. V and J are TRBV29-1 and TRBJ2-1; D is possibly TRBD2 (6 bases). This CDR3 region has 12 residues. V lost 6 bases and J lost 9, with 15 bases in between. Per germline, CDR1 SQVTM and CDR2 ANQGSEA. CDR3 nucleotide sequence: TGCAGCGTAGGAGGGAGTAGTTCTGAGCAGTTCTTC. Translated: CSVGGSSSEQFF.

In its sample, this clone was seen a few times. The J gene is TRBJ2-1, the V gene TRBV28; 9 positions match TRBD1. The germline V gene has CDR1 MDHEN and CDR2 SYDVKM. The CDR3 consists of 16 residues. V shed 4 bases, J shed 5 bases, and the junction held 9 bases outside the gene matches. The CDR3 protein is CASSSPTGTGNNEQFF. CDR3 bases: TGTGCCAGCAGTTCTCCCACCGGGACAGGGAACAATGAGCAGTTCTTC.

This clone was counted between two and nine times. The rearrangement links TRBV7-8 to TRBJ2-7, with 10 positions matching TRBD2. The CDR3 covers 16 residues. The germline gives CDR1 SGHVS, CDR2 FQNEAQ. J gave up 7 bases and V 4 bases, and 13 bases lay outside the gene matches. CDR3 region: CASSSSASGRSGEQYF. The CDR3 DNA is TGTGCCAGCAGCTCCTCGGCTAGCGGGAGATCGGGGGAGCAGTACTTC.